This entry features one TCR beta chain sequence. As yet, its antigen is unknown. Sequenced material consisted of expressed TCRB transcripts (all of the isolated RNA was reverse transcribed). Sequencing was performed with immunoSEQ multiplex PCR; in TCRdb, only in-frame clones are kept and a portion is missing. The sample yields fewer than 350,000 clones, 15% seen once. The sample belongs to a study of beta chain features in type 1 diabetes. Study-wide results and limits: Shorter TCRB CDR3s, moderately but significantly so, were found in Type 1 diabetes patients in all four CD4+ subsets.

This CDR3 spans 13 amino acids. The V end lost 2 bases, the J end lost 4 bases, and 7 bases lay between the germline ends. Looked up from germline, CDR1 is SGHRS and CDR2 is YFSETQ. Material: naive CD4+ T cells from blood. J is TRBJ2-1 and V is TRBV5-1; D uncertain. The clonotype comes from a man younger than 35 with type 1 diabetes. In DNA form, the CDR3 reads TGCGCCAGCAGCTTTTGGAGATACAATGAGCAGTTCTTC. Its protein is CASSFWRYNEQFF.